This TCR beta chain was sequenced during a study of neoadjuvant nivolumab and ipilimumab in lung cancer. V lost 2 bases and J 3 bases, leaving 17 bases between the germline ends. Germline V gene data show CDR1 as SGHRS and CDR2 as YFSETQ. CDR3 size: 16 residues. The assay was immunoSEQ multiplex PCR, and TCRdb's table has in-frame clones only and misses some. The data show 20,000 to 25,000 clones, with roughly 84% seen just once and more than 20% held by the top ten. This clonotype originated in an adult with non-small cell lung cancer. The gene calls are TRBV5-1 and TRBJ2-5, with D possibly TRBD2 on 6 matching bases. Sample: peripheral blood, taken before neoadjuvant nivolumab, alone or with ipilimumab. The chain's CDR3 is CASSLSPGTGEETQYF. CDR3 sequence (DNA): TGCGCCAGCAGCTTATCACCCGGGACTGGTGAAGAGACCCAGTACTTC.